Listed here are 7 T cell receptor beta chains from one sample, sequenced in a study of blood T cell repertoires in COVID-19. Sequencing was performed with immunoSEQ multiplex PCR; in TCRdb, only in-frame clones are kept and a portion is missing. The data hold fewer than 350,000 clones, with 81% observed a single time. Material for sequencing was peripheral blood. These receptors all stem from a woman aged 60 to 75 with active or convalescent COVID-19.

CDR3: CASSLDDSYYGYTF. In DNA, the CDR3 is TGTGCCAGCAGCTTAGACGACAGTTACTATGGCTACACCTTC. The chain joins TRBV7-9 to TRBJ1-2, with D perhaps matching TRBD1 (5 bases). The germline V gene has CDR1 SEHNR and CDR2 FQNEAQ (reference sequence). The CDR3 runs to 14 residues. V was shortened by 1 base and J by 3 bases, with 9 bases between the two germline ends. Supplemented by reference TRBV7-9 and TRBJ1-2, the full variable domain reads DTGVSQNPRHKITKRGQNVTFRCDPISEHNRLYWYRQTLGQGPEFLTYFQNEAQLEKSRLLSDRFSAERPKGSFSTLEIQRTEQGDSAMYLCASSLDDSYYGYTFGSGTRLTVV.

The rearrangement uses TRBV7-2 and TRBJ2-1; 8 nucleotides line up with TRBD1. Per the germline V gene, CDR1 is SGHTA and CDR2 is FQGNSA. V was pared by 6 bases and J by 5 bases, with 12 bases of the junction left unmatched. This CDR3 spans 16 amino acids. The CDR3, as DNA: TGTGCCAGCAGTTCCCCAGGGGGCTTCGGGAACAATGAGCAGTTCTTC. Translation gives CASSSPGGFGNNEQFF.

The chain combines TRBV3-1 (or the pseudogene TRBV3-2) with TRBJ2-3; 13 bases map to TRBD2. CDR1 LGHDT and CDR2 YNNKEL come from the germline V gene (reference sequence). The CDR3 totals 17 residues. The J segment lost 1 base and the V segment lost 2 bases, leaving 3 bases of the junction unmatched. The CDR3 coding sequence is TGTGCCAGCAGCCAAACTAGCGGGGGGGCTCGCACAGATACGCAGTATTTT. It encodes CASSQTSGGARTDTQYF.

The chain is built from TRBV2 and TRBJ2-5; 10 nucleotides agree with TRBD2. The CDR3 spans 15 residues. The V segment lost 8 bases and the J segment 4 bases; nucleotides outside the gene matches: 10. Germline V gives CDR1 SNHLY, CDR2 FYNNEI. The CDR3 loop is CASVLLAGALETQYF. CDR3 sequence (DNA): TGTGCCAGCGTCCTCCTAGCGGGGGCCTTAGAGACCCAGTACTTC. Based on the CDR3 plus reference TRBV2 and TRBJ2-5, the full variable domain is EPEVTQTPSHQVTQMGQEVILRCVPISNHLYFYWYRQILGQKVEFLVSFYNNEISEKSEIFDDQFSVERPDGSNFTLKIRSTKLEDSAMYFCASVLLAGALETQYFGPGTRLLVL.

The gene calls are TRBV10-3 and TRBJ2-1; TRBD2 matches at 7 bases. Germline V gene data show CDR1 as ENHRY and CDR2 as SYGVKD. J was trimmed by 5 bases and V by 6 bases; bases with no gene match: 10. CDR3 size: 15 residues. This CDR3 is CAIRGGAGANNEQFF. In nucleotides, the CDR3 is TGTGCCATCAGGGGAGGGGCTGGGGCTAACAATGAGCAGTTCTTC.

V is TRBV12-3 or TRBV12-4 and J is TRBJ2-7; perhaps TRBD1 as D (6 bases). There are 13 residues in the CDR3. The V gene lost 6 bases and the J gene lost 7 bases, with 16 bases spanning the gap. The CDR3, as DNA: TGTGCCAGCAGGGACACAGGGCTTGGAGAGCAGTACTTC. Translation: CASRDTGLGEQYF.

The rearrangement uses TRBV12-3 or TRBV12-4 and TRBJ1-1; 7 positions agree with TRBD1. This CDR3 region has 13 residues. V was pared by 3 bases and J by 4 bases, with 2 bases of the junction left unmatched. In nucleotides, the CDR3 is TGTGCCAGCAGTTTGGGACAGATCACTGAAGCTTTCTTT. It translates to CASSLGQITEAFF.